The present TCR beta chain was sequenced within a study of regulatory T cells in long-lasting Graves disease. Time point reported: newly diagnosed GD, antithyroid drugs for less than 3 months. PBMC RNA served as the TCR library source. An endocrinology department located in Xi'an, China, was where the patients came from. This clonotype was seen only a few times. Building of the TCR beta libraries involved iRepertoire HTBI primers and Arm-PCR of CDR3 regions. MiXCR, applied by TCRdb to the multiplex PCR reads, yields one record per CDR3 protein. The sample has approximately 350,000 distinct CDR3 sequences, about 17% seen once. Trimming pared 2 bases from V and 3 bases from J, leaving 4 bases between. This CDR3 region has 11 residues. CDR1 is DFQATT, CDR2 SNEGSKA, per germline (reference sequence). These sequences were also reported in another study, on T cells in Graves' hyperthyroidism and ophthalmopathy.

The sequencing used peripheral blood mononuclear cells (PBMCs), collected at new diagnosis, from a patient treated with antithyroid drugs. The TCR was taken from a woman between 18 and 29 years old with Graves disease. The V and J genes are TRBV20-1 and TRBJ1-1; D uncertain. CDR3 amino acids: CSARWDTEAFF. The CDR3 bases are TGCAGTGCTAGATGGGACACTGAAGCTTTCTTT.